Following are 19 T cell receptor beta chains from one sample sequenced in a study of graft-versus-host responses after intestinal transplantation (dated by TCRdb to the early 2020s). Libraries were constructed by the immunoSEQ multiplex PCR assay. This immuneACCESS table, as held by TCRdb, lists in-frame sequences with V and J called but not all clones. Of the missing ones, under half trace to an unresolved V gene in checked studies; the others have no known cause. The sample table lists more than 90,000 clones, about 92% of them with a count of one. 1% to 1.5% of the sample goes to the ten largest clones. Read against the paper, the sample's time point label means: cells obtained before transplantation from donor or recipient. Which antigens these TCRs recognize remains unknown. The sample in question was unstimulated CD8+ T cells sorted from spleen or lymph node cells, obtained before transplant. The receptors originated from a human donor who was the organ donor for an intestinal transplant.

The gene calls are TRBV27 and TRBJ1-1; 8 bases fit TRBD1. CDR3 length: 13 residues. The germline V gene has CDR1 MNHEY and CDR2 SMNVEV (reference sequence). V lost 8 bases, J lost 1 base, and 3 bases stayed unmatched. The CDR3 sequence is CASRGTGNTEAFF. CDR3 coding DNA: TGTGCCAGCCGCGGGACAGGGAACACTGAAGCTTTCTTT.

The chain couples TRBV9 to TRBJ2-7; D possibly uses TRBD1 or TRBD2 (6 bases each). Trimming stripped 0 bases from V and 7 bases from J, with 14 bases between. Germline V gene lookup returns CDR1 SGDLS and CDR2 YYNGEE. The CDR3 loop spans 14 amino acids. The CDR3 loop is CASSVAGGADEQYF. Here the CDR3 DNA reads TGTGCCAGCAGCGTAGCCGGGGGCGCGGATGAGCAGTACTTC. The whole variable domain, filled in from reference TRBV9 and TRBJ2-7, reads DSGVTQTPKHLITATGQRVTLRCSPRSGDLSVYWYQQSLDQGLQFLIQYYNGEERAKGNILERFSAQQFPDLHSELNLSSLELGDSALYFCASSVAGGADEQYFGPGTRLTVT.

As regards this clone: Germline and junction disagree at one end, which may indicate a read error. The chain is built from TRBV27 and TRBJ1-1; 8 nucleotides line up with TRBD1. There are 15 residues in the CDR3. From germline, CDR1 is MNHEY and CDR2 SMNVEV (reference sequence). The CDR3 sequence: CASSISSGGGLEAFF. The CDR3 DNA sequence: TGTGCCAGCAGTATATCCTCAGGGGGCGGTCTTGAAGCTTTCTTT.

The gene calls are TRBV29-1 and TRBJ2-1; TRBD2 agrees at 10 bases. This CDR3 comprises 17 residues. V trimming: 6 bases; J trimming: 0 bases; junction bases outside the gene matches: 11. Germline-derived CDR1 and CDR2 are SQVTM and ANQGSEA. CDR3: CSVDLAGAHGSYNEQFF. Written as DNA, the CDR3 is TGCAGCGTAGACCTAGCGGGAGCCCATGGCTCCTACAATGAGCAGTTCTTC.

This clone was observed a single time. As DNA, the CDR3 is TGCGCCAGCAGCGCGCTAGACAGGGGATATACTGAAGCTTTCTTT. Its protein product is CASSALDRGYTEAFF. The J gene is TRBJ1-1, the V gene TRBV5-1, with 8 bases fitting TRBD1. The trim removed 4 bases at V and 5 bases at J, leaving 10 bases unmatched. The germline gives CDR1 SGHRS, CDR2 YFSETQ. The CDR3 is 15 amino acids.

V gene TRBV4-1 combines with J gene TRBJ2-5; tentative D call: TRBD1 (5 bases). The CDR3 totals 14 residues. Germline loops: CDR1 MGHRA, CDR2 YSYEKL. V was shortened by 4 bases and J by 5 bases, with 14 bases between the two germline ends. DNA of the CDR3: TGCGCCAGCAGCCCTGTATCGCGACAGGAGACCCAGTACTTC. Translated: CASSPVSRQETQYF.

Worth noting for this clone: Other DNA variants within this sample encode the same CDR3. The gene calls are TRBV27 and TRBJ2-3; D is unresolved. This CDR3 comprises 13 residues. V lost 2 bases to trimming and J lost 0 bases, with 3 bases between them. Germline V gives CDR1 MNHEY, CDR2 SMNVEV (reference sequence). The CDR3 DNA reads TGTGCCAGCAGTTTACTCAGCACAGATACGCAGTATTTT. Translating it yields CASSLLSTDTQYF.

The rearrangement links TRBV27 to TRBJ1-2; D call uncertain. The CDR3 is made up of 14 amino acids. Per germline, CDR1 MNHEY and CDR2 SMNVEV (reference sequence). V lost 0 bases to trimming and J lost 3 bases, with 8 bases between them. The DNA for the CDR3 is TGTGCCAGCAGTTTATCCGGGTGGGACTATGGCTACACCTTC. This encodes CASSLSGWDYGYTF.

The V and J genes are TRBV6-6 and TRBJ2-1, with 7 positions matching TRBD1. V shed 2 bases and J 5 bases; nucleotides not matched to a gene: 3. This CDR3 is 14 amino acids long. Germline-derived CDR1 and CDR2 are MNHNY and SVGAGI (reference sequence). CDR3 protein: CASSYEGADNEQFF. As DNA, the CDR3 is TGTGCCAGCAGTTACGAGGGGGCTGACAATGAGCAGTTCTTC.

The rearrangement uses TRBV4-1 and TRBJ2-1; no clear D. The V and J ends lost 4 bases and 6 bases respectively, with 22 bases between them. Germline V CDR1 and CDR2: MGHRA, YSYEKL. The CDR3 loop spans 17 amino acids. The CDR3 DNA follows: TGCGCCAGCAGCCCCTTGGGTTTCGTTATTAACCTCAATGAGCAGTTCTTC. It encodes CASSPLGFVINLNEQFF.

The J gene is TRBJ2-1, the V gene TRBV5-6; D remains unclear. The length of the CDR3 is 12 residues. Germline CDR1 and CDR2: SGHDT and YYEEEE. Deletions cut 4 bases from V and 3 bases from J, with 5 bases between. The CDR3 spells CASSKDYNEQFF. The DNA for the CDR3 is TGTGCCAGCAGCAAGGACTACAATGAGCAGTTCTTC.

This CDR3 is CASSFGSDNTEAFF. CDR3 bases: TGCGCCAGCAGCTTCGGCTCCGACAACACTGAAGCTTTCTTT. This chain uses TRBV5-1 with TRBJ1-1; D is undetermined. The CDR3 length is 14 residues. Looked up from germline, CDR1 is SGHRS and CDR2 is YFSETQ. V lost 2 bases to trimming and J lost 2 bases, with 10 bases between them.

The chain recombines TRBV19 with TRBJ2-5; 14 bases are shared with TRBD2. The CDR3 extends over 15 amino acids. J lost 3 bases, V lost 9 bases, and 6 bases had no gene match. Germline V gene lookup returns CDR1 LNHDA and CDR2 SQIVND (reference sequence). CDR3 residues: CASSVGLAGEETQYF. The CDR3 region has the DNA TGTGCCAGCTCGGTGGGACTAGCGGGAGAAGAGACCCAGTACTTC.

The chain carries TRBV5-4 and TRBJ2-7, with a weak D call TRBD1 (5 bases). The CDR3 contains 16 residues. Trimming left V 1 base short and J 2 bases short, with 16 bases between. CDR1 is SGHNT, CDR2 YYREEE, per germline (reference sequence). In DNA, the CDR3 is TGTGCCAGCAGCTTGAATTACCGACAGACAGCCTACGAGCAGTACTTC. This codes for CASSLNYRQTAYEQYF. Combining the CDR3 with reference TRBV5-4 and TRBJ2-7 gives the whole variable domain ETGVTQSPTHLIKTRGQQVTLRCSSQSGHNTVSWYQQALGQGPQFIFQYYREEENGRGNFPPRFSGLQFPNYSSELNVNALELDDSALYLCASSLNYRQTAYEQYFGPGTRLTVT.

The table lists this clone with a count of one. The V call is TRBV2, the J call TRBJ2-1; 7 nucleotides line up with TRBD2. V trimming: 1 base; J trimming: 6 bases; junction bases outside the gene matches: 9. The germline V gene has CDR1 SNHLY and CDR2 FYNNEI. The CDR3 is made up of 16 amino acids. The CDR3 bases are TGTGCCAGCAGTGAAGTGTGGGAGGGCCTTCTCAATGAGCAGTTCTTC. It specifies CASSEVWEGLLNEQFF.

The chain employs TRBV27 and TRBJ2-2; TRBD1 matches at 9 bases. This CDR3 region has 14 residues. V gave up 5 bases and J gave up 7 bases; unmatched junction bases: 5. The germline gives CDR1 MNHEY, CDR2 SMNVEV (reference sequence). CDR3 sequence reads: CASSIQGAGGELFF. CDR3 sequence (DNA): TGTGCCAGCAGTATACAGGGGGCCGGCGGGGAGCTGTTTTTT.

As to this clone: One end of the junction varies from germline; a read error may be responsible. In DNA form, the CDR3 reads TGTGCCAGCAGCTTAGAGAGGACAGCCCGCTCCAATAATTCACCCCTCCACTTT. Translated, it gives CASSLERTARSNNSPLHF. The chain has TRBV7-9 and TRBJ1-6, with D possibly matching TRBD1 (6 bases). CDR3 length: 18 residues. Looked up from germline, CDR1 is SEHNR and CDR2 is FQNEAQ (reference sequence).

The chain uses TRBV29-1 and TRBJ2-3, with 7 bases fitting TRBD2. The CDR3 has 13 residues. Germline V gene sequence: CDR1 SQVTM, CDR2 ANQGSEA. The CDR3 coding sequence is TGCAGTAGGGGCGGGGGTTGGACAGATACGCAGTATTTT. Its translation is CSRGGGWTDTQYF.

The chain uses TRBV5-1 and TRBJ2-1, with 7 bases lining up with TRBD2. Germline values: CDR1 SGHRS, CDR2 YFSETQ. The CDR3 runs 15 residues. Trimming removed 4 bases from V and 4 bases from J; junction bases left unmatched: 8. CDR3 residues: CASSRTSRVYNEQFF. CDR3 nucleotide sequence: TGCGCCAGCAGCAGGACTAGTCGAGTTTACAATGAGCAGTTCTTC.